The entry that follows covers one T cell receptor beta chain sequence. Its target antigen remains unknown. No much larger clone exists at a distance of one base, and base qualities are not known. In Seattle, one collaborating source enrolled patients while the infection was active and tracked those patients longitudinally over the course of disease. The collaborating institutions used their own protocols to collect whole blood in K2EDTA tubes. For TCRbeta analysis, collaborators shipped samples in one of three forms: frozen whole blood, isolated PBMCs, or DNA extracted from either of those sample types. The CDR3 goes from the cysteine to the phenylalanine over 17 residues. The kept DNA is CDR3 alone, 51 bases in frame from the first base. Unmatched junction bases come to 7, with V trimmed by 1 base and J by 3 bases. Reading the germline V gene gives CDR1 SGHNT and CDR2 YENEEA. TCRbeta CDR3 regions were amplified from genomic DNA by means of the immunoSEQ Assay, a bias-controlled multiplex PCR. The source study handled its data this way. Nucleated cell counts per sample were estimated from amplification of reference gene primers within the assay. Sequence reads were collapsed and filtered to measure the absolute abundance of every unique TCRbeta CDR3 rearrangement. For each sample, productive Simpson clonality was calculated as the square root of Simpson's diversity index across productive rearrangements. The table was pulled from immuneACCESS by TCRdb, which kept in-frame rearrangements only. Such tables lose some clones; where checked, under half of the loss comes from unresolved V genes, and the rest has no known cause. The V and J calls and clone size were taken over from that table, and D and trimming were inferred from the DNA. Within this sample are 400,000 or so clones, with 85% to 90% of them counted one time only. The ten top clones hold 0.7% to 1% of the sample.

The sample originates from a study of blood T cell repertoires in COVID-19 (dated by TCRdb to the early 2020s). Background on the whole study: Collaborator samples came from the United States, Italy and Spain and covered acute and convalescent phases of COVID-19. The prospective study material was composed of cDNA or gDNA derived from T cells, B-cell-depleted T cells, or PBMCs. Subjects who had been exposed to COVID-19, were actively infected with it, or had recovered from it provided the deeply sampled blood TCRbeta repertoires that made up the dataset. The repertoires were made available in a free public database intended to serve as a resource for research on the immune response to SARS-CoV-2. The samples were drawn from two sources: the first 160 participants of the ongoing ImmuneRACE study, and about 1,300 subjects contributed by 6 global collaborators. The sample metadata nearly always contained a de-identified subject ID, COVID-19 status, age in years and sex. HLA class I and class II types, where available, came from metadata supplied by the sample provider rather than from assay-based typing. The paper's findings and limits, for the study overall: The amount of clinical and demographic metadata varied by source and participant and was provided uncurated.

Recombination connected TRBV11-3 to TRBJ2-1, and 9 junction bases match TRBD1. The sequenced sample was peripheral blood. The receptor was isolated from a man between 18 and 35 years old with COVID-19, enrolled during active disease. The nucleotides read TGTGCCAGCAGCTTAGGATTCCGGGGACAGGGCTACAATGAGCAGTTCTTC. It is translated as CASSLGFRGQGYNEQFF.